The 23 T cell receptor beta chains presented below share a single source sample, sequenced in a study of blood T cell repertoires in COVID-19. Libraries were prepared by immunoSEQ multiplex PCR; TCRdb keeps only in-frame clonotypes and omits some of them. In the table there are around 80,000 clones, under 80% of which are singletons. The material sequenced was peripheral blood. The receptors here all came from a woman aged 80 or over with active or convalescent COVID-19.

The chain carries TRBV28 and TRBJ2-5; D is undetermined. Germline V gene sequence: CDR1 MDHEN, CDR2 SYDVKM. This CDR3 has 10 amino acids. The V end lost 11 bases, the J end lost 3 bases, and 7 bases lay between the germline ends. The CDR3 nucleotides are TGTGCCGGCCACAAAGAGACCCAGTACTTC. Translated: CAGHKETQYF.

The rearrangement joins TRBV5-4 to TRBJ2-2, with 11 bases lining up with TRBD2. This CDR3 is 16 amino acids long. Trimming at V came to 4 bases and at J to 6 bases, leaving 8 bases not matched to a gene. Per germline, CDR1 SGHNT and CDR2 YYREEE (reference sequence). In DNA, the CDR3 is TGTGCCAGCAGCGGTGGGCTAGCGGGGGGCGCCGGGGAGCTGTTTTTT. It encodes CASSGGLAGGAGELFF.

The V call is TRBV5-1, the J call TRBJ1-4; possible D gene TRBD1, 5 bases. With 2 bases removed from V and 5 bases from J, the gap between germline ends came to 10 bases. Germline CDR1 is SGHRS and CDR2 is YFSETQ. This CDR3 is 14 amino acids long. CDR3 in amino acids: CASSLQAFNEKLFF. CDR3 in DNA: TGCGCCAGCAGCTTACAGGCTTTCAATGAAAAACTGTTTTTT.

This chain connects TRBV2 to TRBJ2-7; D possibly corresponds to TRBD2 (5 bases). The germline V and J ends were trimmed by 7 bases and 2 bases, with 9 bases remaining between them. The V gene's germline CDR1 is SNHLY and CDR2 FYNNEI. The CDR3 totals 12 residues. As DNA, the CDR3 is TGTGCCAGCACTTTCGGGACCTACGAGCAGTACTTC. Its translation is CASTFGTYEQYF.

This clone is a singleton in its sample. The chain recombines TRBV4-3 with TRBJ2-3, with D possibly being TRBD2 (7 bases). The CDR3 length is 17 residues. Trimming stripped 4 bases from V and 4 bases from J, with 21 bases between. Germline lookup yields CDR1 LGHNA and CDR2 YSLEER. The CDR3 bases are TGCGCCAGCAGCCGAAATCCCGGGGGGCGCGACGCAGATACGCAGTATTTT. Protein: CASSRNPGGRDADTQYF.

The J gene is TRBJ2-3, the V gene TRBV7-2; TRBD2 aligns across 9 bases. J was trimmed by 2 bases and V by 6 bases; bases with no gene match: 12. CDR1 is SGHTA, CDR2 FQGNSA, per germline. The CDR3 covers 17 residues. In DNA, the CDR3 is TGTGCCAGCAGGAGTGGGTCGCGGGGGGGCTACACAGATACGCAGTATTTT. Residues: CASRSGSRGGYTDTQYF.

The chain combines TRBV9 with TRBJ1-2; D is unclear. In germline, CDR1 is SGDLS, CDR2 YYNGEE. V gave up 0 bases and J gave up 4 bases, with 10 bases separating them. This CDR3 has 14 amino acids. The chain's CDR3 is CASSVDNNPYGYTF. CDR3 nucleotides: TGTGCCAGCAGCGTAGATAACAACCCCTATGGCTACACCTTC. The full variable domain, its missing parts supplied by reference TRBV9 and TRBJ1-2, is DSGVTQTPKHLITATGQRVTLRCSPRSGDLSVYWYQQSLDQGLQFLIQYYNGEERAKGNILERFSAQQFPDLHSELNLSSLELGDSALYFCASSVDNNPYGYTFGSGTRLTVV.

V and J are TRBV4-3 and TRBJ2-7; 7 bases align to TRBD1. Trimming cost V 0 bases and J 5 bases; bases outside gene matches: 10. The germline V gene encodes CDR1 LGHNA and CDR2 YSLEER. The CDR3 is 16 residues long. The CDR3 nucleotides are TGCGCCAGCAGCCAAGACCGGGACAGCCTTTATAACGAGCAGTACTTC. It yields the protein CASSQDRDSLYNEQYF.

A few counts support this clone. The CDR3 DNA reads TGTGCCAGTAGCTCGCCCGGGACAGGGGAGACCCAGTACTTC. Translated: CASSSPGTGETQYF. The gene calls are TRBV19 and TRBJ2-5; the match to TRBD1 covers 9 bases. Germline loops: CDR1 LNHDA, CDR2 SQIVND (reference sequence). This CDR3 has 14 amino acids. V shed 6 bases, J shed 5 bases, and the junction held 7 bases outside the gene matches.

This clone was counted between two and nine times. The chain employs TRBV3-1 (or the pseudogene TRBV3-2) and TRBJ1-6; D may be TRBD1 (5 bases). Germline CDR1 and CDR2: LGHDT and YNNKEL (reference sequence). This CDR3 comprises 12 residues. V was cut by 3 bases and J by 14 bases, with 11 bases left in between. The DNA for the CDR3 is TGTGCCAGCAGCCAGGGGGGTTGGGCCCTCCACTTT. Its translation is CASSQGGWALHF.

This clone was seen just once. J is TRBJ2-3 and V is TRBV23-1, with 7 bases lining up with TRBD2. TRBV23-1 is reported as an ORF; its role is uncertain. The CDR3 covers 16 residues. The ends lost 1 base at V and 0 bases at J; junction bases unmatched: 4. Written as DNA, the CDR3 is TGCGCCAGCAGTCAATGGGGAGGGCGTAGCACAGATACGCAGTATTTT. The encoded protein is CASSQWGGRSTDTQYF.

Notes on this clone: The sample carries other DNA sequences with the same CDR3. V gene TRBV12-3 or TRBV12-4 combines with J gene TRBJ1-1; weak D call: TRBD1 (5 bases). Trimming pared 2 bases from V and 1 base from J, leaving 5 bases between. The CDR3 is 13 amino acids. Here the CDR3 reads CASSLRGNTEAFF. CDR3 in DNA: TGTGCCAGCAGTTTAAGGGGGAACACTGAAGCTTTCTTT.

V usage is TRBV7-2 and J usage is TRBJ2-7, with D perhaps TRBD2 (5 bases). Germline CDR1 reads SGHTA; CDR2 reads FQGNSA. V was trimmed by 7 bases and J by 5 bases, leaving 18 bases between them. CDR3 size: 14 residues. DNA for the CDR3: TGTGCCAGCACCGGGGAAGACCCTTTTAACGAGCAGTACTTC. Translating gives CASTGEDPFNEQYF.

J is TRBJ2-3 and V is TRBV5-1; 9 bases agree with TRBD2. Germline trimming cut 5 bases from V and 2 bases from J; bases unmatched to any gene: 3. The CDR3 is 14 amino acids. CDR1 SGHRS and CDR2 YFSETQ come from the germline V gene. CDR3 residues: CASRLAGFTDTQYF. CDR3 DNA sequence: TGCGCCAGCAGACTAGCGGGTTTCACAGATACGCAGTATTTT.

The rearrangement links TRBV28 to TRBJ2-7; 10 nucleotides align to TRBD1. J lost 5 bases, V lost 4 bases, and 17 bases had no gene match. Per the germline V gene, CDR1 is MDHEN and CDR2 is SYDVKM. The CDR3 runs 18 residues. CDR3 residues: CASSSYHLKPGQGNEQYF. Written as DNA, the CDR3 is TGTGCCAGCAGTTCTTATCACCTTAAACCGGGACAGGGGAACGAGCAGTACTTC.

V is TRBV28 and J is TRBJ1-5; D is perhaps TRBD1 (6 bases). Trimming cost V 2 bases and J 6 bases, with 11 bases left between them. The CDR3 covers 14 residues. CDR1 and CDR2 from the germline V gene are MDHEN and SYDVKM. The chain's CDR3 is CASSLIGGSQPQHF. The CDR3 DNA follows: TGTGCCAGCAGTTTAATAGGGGGAAGTCAGCCCCAGCATTTT.

The chain has TRBV7-2 and TRBJ2-2, with 13 bases aligning to TRBD2. The CDR3 is made up of 17 amino acids. Germline CDR1 SGHTA, CDR2 FQGNSA. With 5 bases clipped from V and 3 bases from J, the junction kept 6 bases outside the gene matches. The CDR3 bases are TGTGCCAGCAGCCGCACTAGCGGGGGGGCCCACACCGGGGAGCTGTTTTTT. The encoded protein is CASSRTSGGAHTGELFF.

This chain uses TRBV7-9 with TRBJ2-5; TRBD1 agrees at 9 bases. This CDR3 comprises 17 residues. V lost 1 base, J lost 4 bases, and 10 bases stayed unmatched. Germline loops: CDR1 SEHNR, CDR2 FQNEAQ (reference sequence). The CDR3 region is CASSLGNRGLVAETQYF. Written as DNA, the CDR3 is TGTGCCAGCAGCTTAGGAAACAGGGGGCTAGTAGCAGAGACCCAGTACTTC. The full variable domain, in which reference TRBV7-9 and TRBJ2-5 provide the parts outside the CDR3, is DTGVSQNPRHKITKRGQNVTFRCDPISEHNRLYWYRQTLGQGPEFLTYFQNEAQLEKSRLLSDRFSAERPKGSFSTLEIQRTEQGDSAMYLCASSLGNRGLVAETQYFGPGTRLLVL.

The rearrangement links TRBV27 to TRBJ2-2; the D gene is possibly TRBD1 (6 bases). This CDR3 is built from 15 residues. V was cut by 4 bases and J by 0 bases, with 9 bases left in between. Germline-derived CDR1 and CDR2 are MNHEY and SMNVEV (reference sequence). The CDR3 here is CASSSWTANTGELFF. CDR3 nucleotides: TGTGCCAGCAGTTCATGGACAGCGAACACCGGGGAGCTGTTTTTT.

This chain joins TRBV28 and TRBJ1-2; 10 bases map to TRBD1. Germline assignment: CDR1 MDHEN and CDR2 SYDVKM. The length of the CDR3 is 13 residues. Trimming cost V 3 bases and J 8 bases; bases outside gene matches: 3. The CDR3 DNA reads as TGTGCCAGCAGTTTTGGGGACAGGGGCGGCTACACCTTC. Its protein is CASSFGDRGGYTF.

The chain carries TRBV7-2 and TRBJ2-5; D possibly corresponds to TRBD1 (6 bases). Germline-derived CDR1 and CDR2 are SGHTA and FQGNSA. The CDR3 has 16 residues. V dropped 1 base and J dropped 5 bases, with 17 bases sitting between them. The CDR3 DNA reads as TGTGCCAGCAGCTTAGAACTCGCCCAAGGGGGTGAGACCCAGTACTTC. Amino acids: CASSLELAQGGETQYF.

This clone was observed once. This chain uses TRBV9 with TRBJ2-5, with 8 bases identical to TRBD1. CDR3 length equals 17 residues. The germline CDR1 and CDR2 sequences are SGDLS and YYNGEE. Trimming cost V 2 bases and J 7 bases; bases outside gene matches: 16. In DNA form, the CDR3 reads TGTGCCAGCAGCGTCGACCCACCAGGGGGCGCGTCGGTGACCCAGTACTTC. Translation: CASSVDPPGGASVTQYF.

This clone was counted many times. V and J are TRBV6-6 and TRBJ2-7, with D perhaps TRBD2 (5 bases). This CDR3 contains 12 residues. The V gene's germline CDR1 is MNHNY and CDR2 SVGAGI (reference sequence). Between the trimmed V and J ends, which lost 2 bases and 9 bases, there was a span of 11 bases. CDR3 sequence (DNA): TGTGCCAGCAGTTACCCATCTAGCTGGCAGTACTTC. It yields the protein CASSYPSSWQYF.